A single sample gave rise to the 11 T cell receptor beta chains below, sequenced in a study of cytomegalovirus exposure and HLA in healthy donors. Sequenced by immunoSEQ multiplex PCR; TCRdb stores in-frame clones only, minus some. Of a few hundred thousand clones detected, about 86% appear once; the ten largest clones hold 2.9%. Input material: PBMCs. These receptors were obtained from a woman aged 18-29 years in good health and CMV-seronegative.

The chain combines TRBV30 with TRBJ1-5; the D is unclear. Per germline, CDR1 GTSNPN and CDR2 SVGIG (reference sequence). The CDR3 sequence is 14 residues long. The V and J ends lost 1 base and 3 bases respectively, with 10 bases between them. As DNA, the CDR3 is TGTGCCTGGAGTGGACTTACCCTCAATCAGCCCCAGCATTTT. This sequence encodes CAWSGLTLNQPQHF.

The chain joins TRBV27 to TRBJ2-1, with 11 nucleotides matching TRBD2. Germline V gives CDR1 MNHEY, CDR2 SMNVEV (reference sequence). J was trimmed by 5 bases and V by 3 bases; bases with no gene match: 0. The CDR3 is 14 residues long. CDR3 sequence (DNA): TGTGCCAGCAGTTTTAGCGGGAGGGACAATGAGCAGTTCTTC. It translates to CASSFSGRDNEQFF.

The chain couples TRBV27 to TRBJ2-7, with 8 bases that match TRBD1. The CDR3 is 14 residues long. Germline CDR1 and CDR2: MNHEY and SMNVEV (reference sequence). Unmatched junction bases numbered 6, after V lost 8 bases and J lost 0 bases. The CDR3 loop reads CASGRTGTSYEQYF. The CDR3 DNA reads TGTGCCAGCGGGCGGACAGGGACCTCCTACGAGCAGTACTTC.

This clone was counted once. The CDR3 nucleotides read TGTGCCAGTAGTATAGACGGGGGGCGAGGGTCAACCGAGCAGTACTTC. Its protein product is CASSIDGGRGSTEQYF. The gene calls are TRBV19 and TRBJ2-7; a possible D gene is TRBD2 (7 bases). V was trimmed by 0 bases and J by 6 bases, leaving 18 bases between them. Germline V gene data show CDR1 as LNHDA and CDR2 as SQIVND (reference sequence). The CDR3 totals 16 residues.

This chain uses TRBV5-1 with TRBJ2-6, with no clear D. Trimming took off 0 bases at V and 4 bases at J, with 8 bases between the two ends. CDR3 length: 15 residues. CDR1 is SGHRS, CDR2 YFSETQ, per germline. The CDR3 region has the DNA TGCGCCAGCAGCTTGGAACATTCGGGGGCCAACGTCCTGACTTTC. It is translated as CASSLEHSGANVLTF.

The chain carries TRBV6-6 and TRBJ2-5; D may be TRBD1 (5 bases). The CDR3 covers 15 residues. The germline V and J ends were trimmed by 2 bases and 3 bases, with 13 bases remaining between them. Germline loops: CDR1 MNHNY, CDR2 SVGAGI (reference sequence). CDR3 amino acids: CASSYPTGFEETQYF. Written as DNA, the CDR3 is TGTGCCAGCAGTTACCCTACAGGATTTGAAGAGACCCAGTACTTC.

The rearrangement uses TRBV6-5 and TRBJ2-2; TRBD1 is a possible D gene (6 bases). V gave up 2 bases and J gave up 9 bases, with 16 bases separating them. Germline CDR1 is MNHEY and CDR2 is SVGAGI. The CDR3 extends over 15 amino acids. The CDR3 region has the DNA TGTGCCAGCAGTTACAGGCGGCAGGGGAAGCGGGAGCTGTTTTTT. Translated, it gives CASSYRRQGKRELFF.

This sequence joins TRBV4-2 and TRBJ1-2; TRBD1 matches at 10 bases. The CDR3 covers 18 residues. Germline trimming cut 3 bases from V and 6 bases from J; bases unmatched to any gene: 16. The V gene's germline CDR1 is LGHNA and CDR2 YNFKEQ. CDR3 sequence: CASSHVSGQGGTWDGYTF. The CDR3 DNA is TGTGCCAGCAGCCACGTCAGCGGACAGGGGGGAACTTGGGATGGCTACACCTTC.

CDR3 in DNA: TGTGCCTGGGGGGCGAACAGTCGGGGGGTCTACGAGCAGTACTTC. Translated, it gives CAWGANSRGVYEQYF. The V gene is TRBV30, the J gene TRBJ2-7, with 7 bases that match TRBD2. The CDR3 spans 15 residues. From germline, CDR1 is GTSNPN and CDR2 SVGIG (reference sequence). The V gene end was trimmed by 5 bases and the J gene end by 3 bases; junction bases not matched to a gene: 13.

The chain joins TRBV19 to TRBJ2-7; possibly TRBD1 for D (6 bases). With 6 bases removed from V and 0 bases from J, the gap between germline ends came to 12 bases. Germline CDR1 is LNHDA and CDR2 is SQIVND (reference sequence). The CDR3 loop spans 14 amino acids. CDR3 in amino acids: CASSAQGSSYEQYF. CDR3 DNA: TGTGCCAGTAGCGCGCAGGGGAGCTCCTACGAGCAGTACTTC.

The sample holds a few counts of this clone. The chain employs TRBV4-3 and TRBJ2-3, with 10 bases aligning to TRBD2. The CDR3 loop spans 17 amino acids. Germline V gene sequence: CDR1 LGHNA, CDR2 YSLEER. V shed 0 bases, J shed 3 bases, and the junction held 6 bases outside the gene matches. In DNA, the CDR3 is TGCGCCAGCAGCCAAGATGGGCCTAGCGGGAGTACAGATACGCAGTATTTT. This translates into CASSQDGPSGSTDTQYF.